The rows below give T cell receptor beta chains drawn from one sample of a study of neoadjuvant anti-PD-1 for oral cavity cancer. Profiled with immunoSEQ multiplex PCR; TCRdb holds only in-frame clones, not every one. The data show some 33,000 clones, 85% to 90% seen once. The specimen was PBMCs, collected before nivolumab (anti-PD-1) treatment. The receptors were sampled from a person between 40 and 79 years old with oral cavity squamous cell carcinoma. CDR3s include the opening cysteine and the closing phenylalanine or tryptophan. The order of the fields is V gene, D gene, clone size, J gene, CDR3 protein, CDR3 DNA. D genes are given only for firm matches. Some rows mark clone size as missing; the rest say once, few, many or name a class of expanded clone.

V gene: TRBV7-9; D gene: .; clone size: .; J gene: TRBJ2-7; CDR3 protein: CASSLGGGAHEQYF; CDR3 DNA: TGTGCCAGCAGCTTAGGTGGGGGGGCCCACGAGCAGTACTTC
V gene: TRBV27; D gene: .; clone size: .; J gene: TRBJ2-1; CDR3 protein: CASRIGGGAYNEQFF; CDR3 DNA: TGTGCCAGCAGGATTGGAGGGGGCGCCTACAATGAGCAGTTCTTC
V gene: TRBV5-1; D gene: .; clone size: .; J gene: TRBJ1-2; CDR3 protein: CASSNGQNYGYTF; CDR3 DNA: TGCGCCAGCAGCAACGGACAGAACTATGGCTACACCTTC
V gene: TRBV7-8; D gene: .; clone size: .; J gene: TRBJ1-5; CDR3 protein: CASSLNRQENQPQHF; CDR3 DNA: TGTGCCAGCAGCTTAAATCGACAGGAAAATCAGCCCCAGCATTTT
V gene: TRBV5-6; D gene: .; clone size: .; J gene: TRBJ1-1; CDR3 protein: CASSLPGPTEAFF; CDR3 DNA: TGTGCCAGCAGCTTGCCAGGTCCAACTGAAGCTTTCTTT
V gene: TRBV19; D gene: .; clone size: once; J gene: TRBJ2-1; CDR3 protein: CASSIPGGLNEQFF; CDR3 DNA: TGTGCCAGTAGTATACCGGGGGGCCTCAATGAGCAGTTCTTC
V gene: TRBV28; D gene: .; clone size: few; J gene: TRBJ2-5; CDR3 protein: CASSPRPGEVETQYF; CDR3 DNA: TGTGCCAGCAGTCCCCGACCGGGGGAGGTAGAGACCCAGTACTTC
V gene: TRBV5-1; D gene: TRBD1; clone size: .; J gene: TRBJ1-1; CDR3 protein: CASSAGGKAEAFF; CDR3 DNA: TGCGCCAGCAGCGCAGGGGGCAAGGCTGAAGCTTTCTTT
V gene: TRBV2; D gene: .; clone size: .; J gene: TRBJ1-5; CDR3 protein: CASSERGAYSNQPQHF; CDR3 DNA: TGTGCCAGCAGTGAAAGGGGTGCGTATAGCAATCAGCCCCAGCATTTT
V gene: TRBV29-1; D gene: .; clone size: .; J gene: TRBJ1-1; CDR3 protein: CSGLWAEAFF; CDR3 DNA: TGCAGCGGGCTCTGGGCTGAAGCTTTCTTT
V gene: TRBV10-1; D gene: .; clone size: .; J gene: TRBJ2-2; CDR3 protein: CASSESGAARELFF; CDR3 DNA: TGCGCCAGCAGTGAGTCGGGAGCTGCCCGGGAGCTGTTTTTT
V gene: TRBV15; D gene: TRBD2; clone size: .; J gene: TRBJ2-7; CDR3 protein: CATSRTTRTSGGHPYEQYF; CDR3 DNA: TGTGCCACCAGCAGAACAACTCGGACTAGCGGGGGGCATCCCTACGAGCAGTACTTC
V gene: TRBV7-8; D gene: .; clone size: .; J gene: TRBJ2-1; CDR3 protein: CASSLPGYPYNEQFF; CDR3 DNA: TGTGCCAGCAGCTTACCGGGGTATCCATACAATGAGCAGTTCTTC
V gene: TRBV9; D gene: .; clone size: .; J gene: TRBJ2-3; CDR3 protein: CASSPRPAGRTDTQYF; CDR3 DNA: TGTGCCAGCAGCCCCCGCCCAGCGGGTCGCACAGATACGCAGTATTTT
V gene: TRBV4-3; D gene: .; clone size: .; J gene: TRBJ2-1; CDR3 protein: CASSQEQRVGHNEQFF; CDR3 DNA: TGCGCCAGCAGCCAAGAACAGAGGGTAGGGCACAATGAGCAGTTCTTC
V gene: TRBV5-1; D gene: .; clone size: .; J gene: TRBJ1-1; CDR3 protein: CASSLRSGGTGSTEAFF; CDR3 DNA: TGCGCCAGCAGCTTGAGATCTGGGGGCACGGGGTCCACTGAAGCTTTCTTT
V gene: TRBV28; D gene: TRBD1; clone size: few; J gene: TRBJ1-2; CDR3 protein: CASSYGQVDGYTF; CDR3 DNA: TGTGCCAGCAGCTACGGACAGGTGGATGGCTACACCTTC
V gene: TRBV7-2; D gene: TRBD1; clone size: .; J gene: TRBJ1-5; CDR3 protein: CASSLVTGKAQPQHF; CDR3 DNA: TGTGCCAGCAGCTTAGTGACAGGGAAGGCTCAGCCCCAGCATTTT
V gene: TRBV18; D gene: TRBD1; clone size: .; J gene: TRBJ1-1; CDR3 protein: CASSRTGERGTEAFF; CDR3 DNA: TGTGCCAGCTCACGGACAGGGGAAAGAGGGACTGAAGCTTTCTTT
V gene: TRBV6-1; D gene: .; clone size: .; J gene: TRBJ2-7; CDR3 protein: CTSSEVVRSFSYEQYF; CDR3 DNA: TGTACCAGCAGTGAAGTGGTACGGTCTTTCTCCTACGAGCAGTACTTC
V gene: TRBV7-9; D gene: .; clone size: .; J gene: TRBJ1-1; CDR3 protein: CASSLDLLNTEAFF; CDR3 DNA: TGTGCCAGCAGCTTAGACCTGCTCAACACTGAAGCTTTCTTT
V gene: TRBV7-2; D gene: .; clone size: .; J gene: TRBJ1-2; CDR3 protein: CASSLSRAPNYGYTF; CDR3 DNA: TGTGCCAGCAGCTTATCCAGGGCCCCTAACTATGGCTACACCTTC
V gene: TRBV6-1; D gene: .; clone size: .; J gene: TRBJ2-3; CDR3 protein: CASGANSLDTQYF; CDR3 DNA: TGTGCCAGCGGGGCTAATTCTTTGGATACGCAGTATTTT
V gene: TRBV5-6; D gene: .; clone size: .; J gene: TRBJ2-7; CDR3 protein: CASSYTGSYEQYF; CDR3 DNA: TGTGCCAGCAGCTATACAGGGTCCTACGAGCAGTACTTC
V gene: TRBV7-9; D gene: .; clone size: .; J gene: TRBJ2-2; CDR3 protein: CASSLRVGLNTGELFF; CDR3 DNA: TGTGCCAGCAGCCTGAGGGTGGGATTGAACACCGGGGAGCTGTTTTTT
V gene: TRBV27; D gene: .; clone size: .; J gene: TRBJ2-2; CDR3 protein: CASSFSTRRGSELFF; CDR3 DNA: TGTGCCAGCAGTTTTAGCACTAGAAGAGGTTCGGAGCTGTTTTTT
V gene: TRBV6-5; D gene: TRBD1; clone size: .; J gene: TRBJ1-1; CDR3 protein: CASRQTGGRTEAFF; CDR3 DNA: TGTGCCAGCAGGCAAACAGGGGGTCGCACTGAAGCTTTCTTT